A selection of T cell receptor beta chains follows, all from one sample in a study of CD8 T cell repertoires and HIV-1 epitope variants. TCRdb's copy holds only in-frame clones and misses some; the assay was immunoSEQ multiplex PCR. The profile shows about 4,000 clones, approximately 70% of them singletons. What these receptors recognize is not known. The specimen was cultured CD8+ T cells derived from PBMCs. Source of these receptors: a male donor with HIV. The CDR3 runs from the conserved cysteine through the conserved F or W. The order of the fields is V gene, J gene, CDR3 protein.

V gene: TRBV11-2
J gene: TRBJ2-2
CDR3 protein: CASSSTGIGGELFF

V gene: TRBV7-9
J gene: TRBJ1-4
CDR3 protein: CASSSGQGLNEKLFF

V gene: TRBV10-2
J gene: TRBJ2-1
CDR3 protein: CASSRGRDYNEQFF

V gene: TRBV28
J gene: TRBJ2-6
CDR3 protein: CATGTGSSGANVLTF

V gene: TRBV19
J gene: TRBJ1-1
CDR3 protein: CASSPDRTNTEAFF

V gene: TRBV27
J gene: TRBJ1-3
CDR3 protein: CASSLSRSSGNTIYF

V gene: TRBV30
J gene: TRBJ1-3
CDR3 protein: CAWSRDSGSGNTIYF

V gene: TRBV27
J gene: TRBJ2-1
CDR3 protein: CASSSPGTGGPTGQFF

V gene: TRBV28
J gene: TRBJ2-7
CDR3 protein: CASSWGSEQYF

V gene: TRBV7-9
J gene: TRBJ2-3
CDR3 protein: CASQSMGDTQYF

V gene: TRBV7-9
J gene: TRBJ2-7
CDR3 protein: CASSPTSGIYEQYF

V gene: TRBV27
J gene: TRBJ2-7
CDR3 protein: CASSLSMGELTYEQYF

V gene: TRBV6-1
J gene: TRBJ2-7
CDR3 protein: CASSYPPEEQYF